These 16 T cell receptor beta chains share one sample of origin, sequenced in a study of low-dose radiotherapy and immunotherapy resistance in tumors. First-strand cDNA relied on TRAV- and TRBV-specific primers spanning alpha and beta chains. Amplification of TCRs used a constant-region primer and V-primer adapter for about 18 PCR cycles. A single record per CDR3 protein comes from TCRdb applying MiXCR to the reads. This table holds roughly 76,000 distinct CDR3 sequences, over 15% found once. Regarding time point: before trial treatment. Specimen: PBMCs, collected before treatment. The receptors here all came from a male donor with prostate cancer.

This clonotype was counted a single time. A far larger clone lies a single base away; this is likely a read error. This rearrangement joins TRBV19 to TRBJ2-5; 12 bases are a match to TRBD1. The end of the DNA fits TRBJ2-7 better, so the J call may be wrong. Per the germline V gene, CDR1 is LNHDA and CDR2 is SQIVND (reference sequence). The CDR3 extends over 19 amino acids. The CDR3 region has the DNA TGTGCCAGTAGTATAACGTTAACGGGGACAGGGGGCGCGTCCTACGAGCAGTACTTC. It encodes CASSITLTGTGGASYEQYF.

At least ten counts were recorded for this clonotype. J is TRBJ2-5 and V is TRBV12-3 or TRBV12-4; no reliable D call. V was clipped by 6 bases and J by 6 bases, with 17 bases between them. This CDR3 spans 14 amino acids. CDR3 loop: CASSANLGSKTQYF. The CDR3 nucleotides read TGTGCCAGCAGCGCCAACCTAGGTTCCAAGACCCAGTACTTC.

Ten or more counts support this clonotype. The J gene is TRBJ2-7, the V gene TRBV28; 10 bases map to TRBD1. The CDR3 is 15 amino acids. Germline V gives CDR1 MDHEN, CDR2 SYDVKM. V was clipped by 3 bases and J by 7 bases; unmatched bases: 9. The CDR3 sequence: CASSLSGQGLIEQYF. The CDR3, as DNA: TGTGCCAGCAGTTTGTCGGGACAGGGGTTAATAGAGCAGTACTTC.

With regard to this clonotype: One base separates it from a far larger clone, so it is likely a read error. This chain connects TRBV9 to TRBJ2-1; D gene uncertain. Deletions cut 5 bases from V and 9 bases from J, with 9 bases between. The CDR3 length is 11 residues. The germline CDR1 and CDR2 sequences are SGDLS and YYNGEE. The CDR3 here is CASSYSCEQFF. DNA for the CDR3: TGTGCCAGCAGTTACTCGTGTGAGCAGTTCTTC. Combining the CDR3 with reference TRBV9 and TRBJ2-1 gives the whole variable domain DSGVTQTPKHLITATGQRVTLRCSPRSGDLSVYWYQQSLDQGLQFLIQYYNGEERAKGNILERFSAQQFPDLHSELNLSSLELGDSALYFCASSYSCEQFFGPGTRLTVL.

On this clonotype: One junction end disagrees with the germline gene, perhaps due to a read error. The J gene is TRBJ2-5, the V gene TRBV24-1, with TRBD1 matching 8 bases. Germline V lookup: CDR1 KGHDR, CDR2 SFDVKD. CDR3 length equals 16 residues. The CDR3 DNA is TGTGCCGCCAGTGATACGCGACAGGGGTCCCAAGGGACCCAGTACTTC. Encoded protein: CAASDTRQGSQGTQYF.

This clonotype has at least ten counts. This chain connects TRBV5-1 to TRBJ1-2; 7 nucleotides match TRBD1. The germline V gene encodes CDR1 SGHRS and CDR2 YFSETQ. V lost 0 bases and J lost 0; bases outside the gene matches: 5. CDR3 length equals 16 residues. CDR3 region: CASSLVPGQTNYGYTF. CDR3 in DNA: TGCGCCAGCAGCTTGGTTCCGGGACAGACTAACTATGGCTACACCTTC. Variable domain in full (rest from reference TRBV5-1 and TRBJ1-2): KAGVTQTPRYLIKTRGQQVTLSCSPISGHRSVSWYQQTPGQGLQFLFEYFSETQRNKGNFPGRFSGRQFSNSRSEMNVSTLELGDSALYLCASSLVPGQTNYGYTFGSGTRLTVV.

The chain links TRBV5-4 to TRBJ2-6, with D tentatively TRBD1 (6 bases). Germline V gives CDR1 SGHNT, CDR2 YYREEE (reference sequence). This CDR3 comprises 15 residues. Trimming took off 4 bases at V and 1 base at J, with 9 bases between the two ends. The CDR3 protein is CASSRQASGANVLTF. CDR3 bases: TGTGCCAGCAGCCGACAGGCATCTGGGGCCAACGTCCTGACTTTC. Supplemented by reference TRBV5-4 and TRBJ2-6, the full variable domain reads ETGVTQSPTHLIKTRGQQVTLRCSSQSGHNTVSWYQQALGQGPQFIFQYYREEENGRGNFPPRFSGLQFPNYSSELNVNALELDDSALYLCASSRQASGANVLTFGAGSRLTVL.

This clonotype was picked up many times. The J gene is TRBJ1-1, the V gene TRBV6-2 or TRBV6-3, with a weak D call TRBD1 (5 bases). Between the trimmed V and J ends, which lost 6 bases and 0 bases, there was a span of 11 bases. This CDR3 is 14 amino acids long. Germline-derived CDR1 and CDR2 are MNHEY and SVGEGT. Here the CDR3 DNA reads TGTGCCAGCAGAATAGACAGTCTGAACACTGAAGCTTTCTTT. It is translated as CASRIDSLNTEAFF.

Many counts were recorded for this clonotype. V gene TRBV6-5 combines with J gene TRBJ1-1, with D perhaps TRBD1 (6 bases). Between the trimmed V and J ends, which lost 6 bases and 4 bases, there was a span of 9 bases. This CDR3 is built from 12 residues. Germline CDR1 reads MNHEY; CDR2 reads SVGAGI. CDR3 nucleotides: TGTGCCAGCAGATCAGGGGCCACTGAAGCTTTCTTT. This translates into CASRSGATEAFF.

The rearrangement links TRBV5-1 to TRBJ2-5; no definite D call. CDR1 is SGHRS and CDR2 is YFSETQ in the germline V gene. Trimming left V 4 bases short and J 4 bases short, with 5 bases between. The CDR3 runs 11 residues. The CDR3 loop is CASSMRETQYF. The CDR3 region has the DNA TGCGCCAGCAGCATGAGAGAGACCCAGTACTTC.

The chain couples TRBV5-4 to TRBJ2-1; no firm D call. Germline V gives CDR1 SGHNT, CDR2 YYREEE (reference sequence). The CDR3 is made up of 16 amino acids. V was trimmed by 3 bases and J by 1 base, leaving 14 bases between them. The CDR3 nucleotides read TGTGCCAGCAGCTCAGGCCAGACCTTATCCTACAATGAGCAGTTCTTC. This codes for CASSSGQTLSYNEQFF.

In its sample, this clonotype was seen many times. CDR3 bases: TGTGCCAGCAGTGTCACAGGGCCTAGCTCCTACAATGAGCAGTTCTTC. Translated: CASSVTGPSSYNEQFF. V gene TRBV28 combines with J gene TRBJ2-1; D might be TRBD1 (6 bases). Between the trimmed V and J ends, which lost 5 bases and 0 bases, there was a span of 14 bases. The CDR3 runs 16 residues. CDR1 and CDR2 from the germline V gene are MDHEN and SYDVKM.

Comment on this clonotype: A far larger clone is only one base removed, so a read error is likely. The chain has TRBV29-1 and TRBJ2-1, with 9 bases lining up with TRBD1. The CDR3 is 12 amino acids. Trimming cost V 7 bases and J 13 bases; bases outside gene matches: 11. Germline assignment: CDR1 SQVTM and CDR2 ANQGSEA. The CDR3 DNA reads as TGCAGCGAACAGGGGGCTGGGGAGACCCAGTTCTTC. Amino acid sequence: CSEQGAGETQFF.

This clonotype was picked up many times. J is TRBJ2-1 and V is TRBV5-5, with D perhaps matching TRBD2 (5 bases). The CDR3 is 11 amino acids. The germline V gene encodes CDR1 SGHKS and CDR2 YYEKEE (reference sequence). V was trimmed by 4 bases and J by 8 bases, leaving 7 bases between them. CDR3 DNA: TGTGCCAGCAGCGAGAGGGATGAGCAGTTCTTC. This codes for CASSERDEQFF. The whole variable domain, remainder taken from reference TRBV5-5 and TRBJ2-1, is DAGVTQSPTHLIKTRGQQVTLRCSPISGHKSVSWYQQVLGQGPQFIFQYYEKEERGRGNFPDRFSARQFPNYSSELNVNALLLGDSALYLCASSERDEQFFGPGTRLTVL.

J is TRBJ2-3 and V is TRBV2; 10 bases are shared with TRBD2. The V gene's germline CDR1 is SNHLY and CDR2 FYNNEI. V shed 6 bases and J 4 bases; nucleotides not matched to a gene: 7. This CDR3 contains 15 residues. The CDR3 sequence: CASRSSGGFADTQYF. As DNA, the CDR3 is TGTGCCAGCAGGTCTAGCGGGGGATTTGCAGATACGCAGTATTTT.

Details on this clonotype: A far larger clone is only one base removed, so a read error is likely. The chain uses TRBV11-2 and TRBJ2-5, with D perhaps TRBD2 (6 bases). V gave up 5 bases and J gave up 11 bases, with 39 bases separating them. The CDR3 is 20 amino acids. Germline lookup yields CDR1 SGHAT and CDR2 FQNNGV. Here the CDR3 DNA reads TGTGCCAGCAGCAAGAGGCGTCGGGACTTGTCCGCAATTTCCTACAATGAGCAGTACTTC. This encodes CASSKRRRDLSAISYNEQYF.